A selection of T cell receptor beta chains follows, all from one sample in a study of regulatory T cells in long-lasting Graves disease. Each CDR3 protein gets one entry after TCRdb re-called the multiplex PCR reads with MiXCR. This sample has about 520,000 distinct CDR3 sequences, with around 12% found just once. These data were also reused for a study on T cells in Graves' hyperthyroidism and ophthalmopathy.

Sequencing was performed on peripheral blood mononuclear cells (PBMCs), taken at new diagnosis, from a patient treated with antithyroid drugs. These receptors originate from a woman aged 25 to 39 with Graves disease. The CDR3 runs from the conserved cysteine through the conserved F or W. A D gene is named only where the DNA matches it firmly. A row's size may be missing; if present it is once, few, many or a size class.

V gene,J gene,D gene,clone size,CDR3 protein,CDR3 DNA
TRBV24-1,TRBJ2-1,TRBD2,many,CATSDSPYSGSSYNEQFF,TGTGCCACCAGTGATTCCCCCTATAGCGGGAGCTCCTACAATGAGCAGTTCTTC
TRBV6-1,TRBJ2-5,-,many,CASTGRGSQETQYF,TGTGCCAGCACTGGGCGGGGTAGTCAAGAGACCCAGTACTTC
TRBV15,TRBJ1-5,TRBD1,many,CATSTMTGNNQPQHF,TGTGCCACCAGCACTATGACAGGGAACAATCAGCCCCAGCATTTT
TRBV7-9,TRBJ2-7,TRBD1,many,CASSLGSGQGYEQYF,TGTGCCAGCAGCTTAGGATCGGGACAGGGTTACGAGCAGTACTTC
TRBV6-2/TRBV6-3,TRBJ2-2,TRBD2,many,CASSYPSPGLAIGELFF,TGTGCCAGCAGTTACCCTTCACCGGGACTAGCGATCGGGGAGCTGTTTTTT
TRBV12-3/TRBV12-4,TRBJ2-7,TRBD1,many,CASPGTGLHF,TGTGCCAGCCCCGGGACAGGGTTGCACTTC
TRBV27,TRBJ2-1,-,-,CASRGGGGYNEQFF,TGTGCCAGCAGAGGAGGGGGGGGGTACAATGAGCAGTTCTTC
TRBV6-1,TRBJ2-1,TRBD2,many,CASSSGSINEQFF,TGTGCCAGTAGCAGCGGGAGTATCAATGAGCAGTTCTTC
TRBV2,TRBJ1-5,-,-,CASSSGQRVGQPQHF,TGTGCCAGCAGTTCCGGACAGAGGGTGGGGCAGCCCCAGCATTTT
TRBV12-3/TRBV12-4,TRBJ2-7,-,many,CASNRDTLGEQYF,TGTGCCAGCAATCGGGACACCTTGGGGGAGCAGTACTTC
TRBV20-1,TRBJ2-1,TRBD2,many,CSAQSGRAVNEQFF,TGCAGTGCTCAAAGCGGGAGGGCCGTCAATGAGCAGTTCTTC
TRBV7-2,TRBJ2-5,-,many,CASSFSGEETQYF,TGTGCCAGCAGCTTCTCGGGCGAAGAGACCCAGTACTTC
TRBV20-1,TRBJ1-2,-,few,CSASLTANYGYTF,TGCAGTGCTAGCTTGACAGCTAACTATGGCTACACCTTC
TRBV20-1,TRBJ2-7,-,-,CSAKQGKGYEQYF,TGCAGTGCTAAGCAGGGAAAGGGGTACGAGCAGTACTTC
TRBV27,TRBJ1-2,-,-,CASSLSGPRARGYTF,TGTGCCAGCAGTTTATCGGGACCTAGGGCGAGGGGCTACACCTTC
TRBV12-3/TRBV12-4,TRBJ2-7,-,few,CASSLNSRSYEQYF,TGTGCCAGCAGTTTGAACAGCCGCTCCTACGAGCAGTACTTC
TRBV12-3/TRBV12-4,TRBJ2-5,TRBD2,many,CASSFGLAGSQETQYF,TGTGCCAGCAGTTTTGGACTAGCGGGAAGTCAAGAGACCCAGTACTTC
TRBV7-7,TRBJ2-5,-,many,CASSPNQETQYF,TGTGCCAGCAGCCCAAACCAAGAGACCCAGTACTTC
TRBV7-9,TRBJ1-2,-,few,CASSDIFGGTNYGYTF,TGTGCCAGCAGCGATATCTTCGGGGGTACTAACTATGGCTACACCTTC
TRBV20-1,TRBJ1-5,-,few,CSASRGRGFSNQPQHF,TGCAGTGCTAGTAGGGGTAGGGGGTTTAGCAATCAGCCCCAGCATTTT
TRBV12-3/TRBV12-4,TRBJ2-5,TRBD1,-,CASRPDREETQYF,TGTGCCAGCAGGCCGGACAGGGAAGAGACCCAGTACTTC
TRBV30,TRBJ1-2,-,many,CAWRSSGLGYTF,TGTGCCTGGAGGTCATCGGGTTTAGGCTACACCTTC
TRBV20-1,TRBJ1-6,-,few,CSARDRRRNNSPLHF,TGCAGTGCTAGAGATCGTCGACGGAATAATTCACCCCTCCACTTT
TRBV28,TRBJ2-1,TRBD2,few,CASSFLREFPSYNEQFF,TGTGCCAGCAGTTTTTTGCGGGAGTTTCCCTCCTACAATGAGCAGTTCTTC
TRBV5-1,TRBJ2-2,-,-,CASSLLDSSTGELFF,TGCGCCAGCAGCTTGTTGGACAGCAGCACCGGGGAGCTGTTTTTT
TRBV18,TRBJ2-7,-,many,CASSPLDNTYEQYF,TGTGCCAGCTCACCACTGGACAACACCTACGAGCAGTACTTC
TRBV5-6,TRBJ2-1,-,few,CASSLYPGPIGNEQFF,TGTGCCAGCAGCTTGTACCCGGGACCAATTGGGAATGAGCAGTTCTTC
TRBV19,TRBJ2-7,TRBD1,few,CASSAGPTGDYEQYF,TGTGCCAGTAGTGCAGGGCCGACAGGGGACTACGAGCAGTACTTC
TRBV7-9,TRBJ2-5,TRBD2,few,CASSLSPAGARETQYF,TGTGCCAGCAGCTTAAGTCCTGCGGGAGCCAGAGAGACCCAGTACTTC
TRBV25-1,TRBJ2-2,-,-,CASSGPRELFF,TGTGCCAGCAGTGGCCCGCGGGAGCTGTTTTTT
TRBV5-1,TRBJ2-5,-,-,CASSLESKYQETQYF,TGCGCCAGCAGCTTGGAGTCGAAGTACCAAGAGACCCAGTACTTC
TRBV12-3/TRBV12-4,TRBJ2-7,-,many,CASSFHPAYEQYF,TGTGCCAGCAGTTTTCACCCAGCCTACGAGCAGTACTTC
TRBV28,TRBJ1-5,-,-,CASSFWDQPQHF,TGTGCCAGCAGTTTCTGGGATCAGCCCCAGCATTTT
TRBV20-1,TRBJ1-6,-,-,CSARVSGASYNSPLHF,TGCAGTGCTAGAGTATCGGGGGCTTCCTATAATTCACCCCTCCACTTT
TRBV12-3/TRBV12-4,TRBJ1-6,-,many,CASTSSGSPLHF,TGTGCCAGCACGTCAAGTGGCTCACCCCTCCACTTT
TRBV6-5,TRBJ2-3,-,-,CASSFSAGMADTQYF,TGTGCCAGCAGTTTTTCGGCGGGAATGGCAGATACGCAGTATTTT
TRBV7-9,TRBJ1-1,-,many,CASREGQPNTEAFF,TGTGCCAGCAGGGAAGGACAGCCCAACACTGAAGCTTTCTTT
TRBV2,TRBJ2-5,-,many,CASSEADLPQYF,TGTGCCAGCAGTGAAGCGGACCTACCTCAGTACTTC
TRBV10-3,TRBJ2-2,TRBD1,-,CAISELQGGTGELFF,TGTGCCATCAGTGAGCTACAGGGGGGAACCGGGGAGCTGTTTTTT
TRBV2,TRBJ2-3,-,many,CASSNSSRGDTQYF,TGTGCCAGCAGTAACTCATCGAGGGGGGATACGCAGTATTTT
TRBV28,TRBJ2-2,-,-,CASSSLPMNTGELFF,TGTGCCAGCAGTTCACTCCCTATGAACACCGGGGAGCTGTTTTTT
TRBV20-1,TRBJ2-3,TRBD2,few,CSVSRTSGSRDTQYF,TGCAGTGTCTCTCGAACTAGCGGGAGCAGGGATACGCAGTATTTT
TRBV5-1,TRBJ1-2,-,many,CASSLEHSRSYGYTF,TGCGCCAGCAGCTTGGAACACAGTAGGAGCTATGGCTACACCTTC
TRBV6-1,TRBJ2-3,-,few,CASRREGVAQGADTQYF,TGTGCCAGCAGGCGAGAAGGGGTCGCTCAGGGCGCAGATACGCAGTATTTT
TRBV9,TRBJ2-7,-,-,CASSVGKASYEQYF,TGTGCCAGCAGCGTAGGGAAGGCCTCCTACGAGCAGTACTTC
TRBV30,TRBJ2-3,-,many,CAWSVMADTQYF,TGTGCCTGGAGTGTAATGGCAGATACGCAGTATTTT
TRBV27,TRBJ1-5,-,many,CASSRARGQPQHF,TGTGCCAGCAGTCGGGCGCGCGGTCAGCCCCAGCATTTT
TRBV4-3,TRBJ2-7,-,many,CASSQDAAFSSYEQYF,TGCGCCAGCAGCCAAGATGCGGCATTTAGCTCCTACGAGCAGTACTTC
TRBV18,TRBJ2-5,-,many,CASSPPSLKETQYF,TGTGCCAGCTCACCACCTAGCTTGAAAGAGACCCAGTACTTC
TRBV10-3,TRBJ1-5,-,many,CAISDGPSRQPQHF,TGTGCCATCAGTGATGGACCCTCCCGGCAGCCCCAGCATTTT
TRBV7-2,TRBJ1-2,-,few,CASSLARRDYGYTF,TGCGCCAGCAGCCTAGCACGGCGGGACTATGGCTACACCTTC
TRBV13,TRBJ2-1,TRBD2,many,CASSPHPSGRANEQFF,TGTGCCAGCAGCCCTCATCCTAGCGGGAGGGCCAATGAGCAGTTCTTC
TRBV7-3,TRBJ2-7,TRBD1,-,CASSEYRGTEQYF,TGTGCCAGCAGCGAATACAGGGGAACCGAGCAGTACTTC
TRBV19,TRBJ2-1,-,-,CASSNWRVGRDEQFF,TGTGCCAGTAGTAATTGGCGGGTAGGGAGAGATGAGCAGTTCTTC